These 22 T cell receptor beta chains came from one sample sequenced in a study of OX40 agonist ivuxolimab in advanced cancers. Measured with immunoSEQ multiplex PCR; TCRdb has only the in-frame clones, and not every one. The sample carries approximately 83,000 clones, around 85% recorded once. Sequenced here: CD4+ or CD8+ T cells sorted from blood, sampled in a trial of the OX40 agonist ivuxolimab. Receptor source: an adult with an advanced solid tumor such as melanoma, head and neck, liver or kidney cancer.

This clone occurred a few times. J is TRBJ2-1 and V is TRBV7-2; D uncertain. This CDR3 is built from 15 residues. Germline CDR1 reads SGHTA; CDR2 reads FQGNSA. The V gene lost 10 bases and the J gene lost 0 bases, with 16 bases spanning the gap. CDR3 in DNA: TGTGCCAATGCCGTAGGCATACCCTCCTACAATGAGCAGTTCTTC. This gives the protein CANAVGIPSYNEQFF.

CDR3 amino acids: CASSQDFGTPLEQYF. CDR3 nucleotides: TGTGCCAGCAGCCAAGATTTTGGGACCCCCCTCGAGCAGTACTTC. V is TRBV4-2 and J is TRBJ2-7, with D perhaps given as TRBD1 or TRBD2 (5 bases each). V was shortened by 0 bases and J by 6 bases, with 15 bases between the two germline ends. From germline, CDR1 is LGHNA and CDR2 YNFKEQ. This CDR3 comprises 15 residues.

The CDR3 bases are TGTGCCAGCAGCGTAGTAGCGGGGGGCATCGGGGAGCTGTTTTTT. This sequence encodes CASSVVAGGIGELFF. The V and J genes are TRBV9 and TRBJ2-2, with 10 bases that match TRBD2. The CDR3 extends over 15 amino acids. CDR1 is SGDLS and CDR2 is YYNGEE in the germline V gene. V gave up 0 bases and J gave up 7 bases; unmatched junction bases: 3.

This rearrangement joins TRBV5-1 to TRBJ2-3; D is unclear. Trimming stripped 4 bases from V and 4 bases from J, with 13 bases between. Germline assignment: CDR1 SGHRS and CDR2 YFSETQ. This CDR3 is 14 amino acids long. The CDR3 is CASSTTARPDTQYF. CDR3 bases: TGCGCCAGCAGCACCACCGCCCGCCCAGATACGCAGTATTTT.

Note on this clone: Other DNA sequences in this specimen translate into the identical CDR3. The V call is TRBV5-1, the J call TRBJ2-5; 7 bases fit TRBD1. With V trimmed by 1 base and J by 5 bases, 8 bases remained unmatched. This CDR3 region has 15 residues. Germline V gene sequence: CDR1 SGHRS, CDR2 YFSETQ. As DNA, the CDR3 is TGCGCCAGCAGCTTGAGTGGGACAGAGGGCGAGACCCAGTACTTC. Translation gives CASSLSGTEGETQYF.

The gene calls are TRBV5-1 and TRBJ2-1, with 8 bases matching TRBD1. Trimming cost V 4 bases and J 7 bases; bases outside gene matches: 7. Per germline, CDR1 SGHRS and CDR2 YFSETQ. The CDR3 loop spans 14 amino acids. The CDR3 DNA reads as TGCGCCAGCAGCCCCGGACAGGGTAGGAATGAGCAGTTCTTC. Residues: CASSPGQGRNEQFF.

V gene TRBV6-6 combines with J gene TRBJ1-1; D uncertain. There are 11 residues in the CDR3. CDR1 is MNHNY, CDR2 SVGAGI, per germline (reference sequence). V lost 8 bases to trimming and J lost 0 bases, with 4 bases between them. The chain's CDR3 is CASQLNTEAFF. The CDR3 DNA reads TGTGCCAGCCAGTTGAACACTGAAGCTTTCTTT.

The chain is built from TRBV7-9 and TRBJ2-3, with TRBD2 matching over 12 bases. V trimming: 5 bases; J trimming: 4 bases; junction bases outside the gene matches: 4. Germline CDR1 and CDR2: SEHNR and FQNEAQ (reference sequence). The CDR3 runs to 15 residues. The CDR3 sequence is CASSPSSGGADTQYF. In DNA, the CDR3 is TGTGCCAGCAGCCCCTCTAGCGGGGGGGCAGATACGCAGTATTTT.

Of note for this clone: Mismatch with germline at one junction end may stem from a read error. V gene TRBV6-6 combines with J gene TRBJ2-3, with D hard to call. CDR1 is MNHNY and CDR2 is SVGAGI in the germline V gene (reference sequence). This CDR3 spans 9 amino acids. Here the CDR3 DNA reads TGTGCCAGCAGTTACTCGAATAGATTC. This encodes CASSYSNRF.

The V and J genes are TRBV5-4 and TRBJ2-1; 8 nucleotides agree with TRBD1. The germline V gene encodes CDR1 SGHNT and CDR2 YYREEE (reference sequence). V was pared by 9 bases and J by 7 bases, with 15 bases of the junction left unmatched. The CDR3 is made up of 15 amino acids. The CDR3 nucleotides read TGTGCCACTTCAGGACAGGACAGGGATAGGAATGAGCAGTTCTTC. Amino acids: CATSGQDRDRNEQFF.

This sequence joins TRBV5-6 and TRBJ2-7; D is perhaps TRBD1 (6 bases). With 5 bases removed from V and 3 bases from J, the gap between germline ends came to 21 bases. The CDR3 runs 16 residues. The germline CDR1 and CDR2 sequences are SGHDT and YYEEEE. For the CDR3, the DNA is TGTGCCAGCAGTCCCGTCGGGCGACAGGCGAACTACGAGCAGTACTTC. Translated: CASSPVGRQANYEQYF.

V and J are TRBV19 and TRBJ1-5, with TRBD1 matching 9 bases. CDR3 size: 15 residues. The V segment lost 9 bases and the J segment 2 bases; nucleotides outside the gene matches: 8. CDR1 and CDR2 (germline): LNHDA, SQIVND (reference sequence). The CDR3 DNA reads TGTGCCAGCGTGGGGGACAGGGCGGGCAATCAGCCCCAGCATTTT. Its translation: CASVGDRAGNQPQHF.

The J gene is TRBJ1-6, the V gene TRBV10-1, with TRBD1 identical over 9 bases. Germline values: CDR1 WNHNN, CDR2 SYGVQD (reference sequence). This CDR3 spans 13 amino acids. V shed 10 bases, J shed 10 bases, and the junction held 8 bases outside the gene matches. Written as DNA, the CDR3 is TGCGCCATGGACAGGGGCCCTGTCTCACCCCTCCACTTT. Protein product: CAMDRGPVSPLHF.

This clone appeared once. The chain carries TRBV5-4 and TRBJ2-3; D tentatively reads TRBD1 or TRBD2 (6 bases each). The CDR3 consists of 16 residues. V shed 6 bases and J shed 5 bases, with 22 bases lying between them. Germline V gene sequence: CDR1 SGHNT, CDR2 YYREEE (reference sequence). CDR3 sequence: CASTSRGVSLGDTQYF. The CDR3 nucleotides are TGTGCCAGCACCTCAAGGGGGGTCTCCCTAGGAGATACGCAGTATTTT. Full variable domain (remainder filled in from reference TRBV5-4 and TRBJ2-3): ETGVTQSPTHLIKTRGQQVTLRCSSQSGHNTVSWYQQALGQGPQFIFQYYREEENGRGNFPPRFSGLQFPNYSSELNVNALELDDSALYLCASTSRGVSLGDTQYFGPGTRLTVL.

The chain joins TRBV9 to TRBJ2-3; 7 bases are a match to TRBD2. Germline values: CDR1 SGDLS, CDR2 YYNGEE. The CDR3 has 14 residues. The J segment lost 4 bases and the V segment lost 4 bases, leaving 6 bases of the junction unmatched. CDR3 nucleotides: TGTGCCAGCAGCCCCCGGGGGGTTTCAGATACGCAGTATTTT. Encoded protein: CASSPRGVSDTQYF. The full variable domain, with the rest looked up from reference TRBV9 and TRBJ2-3, is DSGVTQTPKHLITATGQRVTLRCSPRSGDLSVYWYQQSLDQGLQFLIQYYNGEERAKGNILERFSAQQFPDLHSELNLSSLELGDSALYFCASSPRGVSDTQYFGPGTRLTVL.

The rearrangement joins TRBV7-6 to TRBJ1-6; no definite D call. This CDR3 has 15 residues. V lost 1 base and J lost 6, with 10 bases in between. Germline V CDR1 and CDR2: SGHVS, FNYEAQ. The CDR3 bases are TGTGCCAGCAGCTTAGTGGGCGGACTTAATTCACCCCTCCACTTT. Its protein is CASSLVGGLNSPLHF. The full variable domain, completed using reference TRBV7-6 and TRBJ1-6, is GAGVSQSPRYKVTKRGQDVALRCDPISGHVSLYWYRQALGQGPEFLTYFNYEAQQDKSGLPNDRFSAERPEGSISTLTIQRTEQRDSAMYRCASSLVGGLNSPLHFGNGTRLTVT.

In this sample, this clone turned up once. The chain recombines TRBV6-1 with TRBJ2-3; D is possibly TRBD2 (5 bases). Germline CDR1 MNHNS, CDR2 SASEGT. The CDR3 runs to 13 residues. V lost 8 bases and J 0 bases, leaving 9 bases between the germline ends. The CDR3 loop reads CASGRASTDTQYF. The CDR3 DNA reads as TGTGCCAGCGGGAGAGCTAGCACAGATACGCAGTATTTT.

The chain is built from TRBV30 and TRBJ2-3; 8 nucleotides agree with TRBD1. Germline values: CDR1 GTSNPN, CDR2 SVGIG (reference sequence). Trimming at V came to 1 base and at J to 7 bases, leaving 10 bases not matched to a gene. The CDR3 spans 15 residues. The CDR3 sequence is CAWSEGRGQENTQYF. As DNA, the CDR3 is TGTGCCTGGAGTGAGGGCAGGGGGCAGGAGAATACGCAGTATTTT.

The V gene is TRBV6-5, the J gene TRBJ2-7; D not resolved. The CDR3 is 11 residues long. From germline, CDR1 is MNHEY and CDR2 SVGAGI. Between the trimmed V and J ends, which lost 4 bases and 5 bases, there was a span of 6 bases. CDR3 residues: CASSSKDEQYF. The DNA for the CDR3 is TGTGCCAGCAGTTCGAAAGACGAGCAGTACTTC.

This chain uses TRBV9 with TRBJ2-1; D possibly corresponds to TRBD2 (5 bases). Germline lookup yields CDR1 SGDLS and CDR2 YYNGEE. The CDR3 is 14 residues long. V shed 4 bases and J shed 6 bases, with 14 bases lying between them. The DNA of the CDR3 is TGTGCCAGCAGCTCCCGGACTTATTCCAATGAGCAGTTCTTC. Protein: CASSSRTYSNEQFF.

Comment on this clone: Other DNA sequences from this sample encode an identical CDR3 as well. The rearrangement links TRBV5-1 to TRBJ1-3; D gene unclear. Trimming took off 0 bases at V and 3 bases at J, with 7 bases between the two ends. Germline values: CDR1 SGHRS, CDR2 YFSETQ. This CDR3 region has 14 residues. The DNA of the CDR3 is TGCGCCAGCAGCTTGGCGGGGTATGGAAACACCATATATTTT. It yields the protein CASSLAGYGNTIYF.

The CDR3: CASSLVAGPSYEQYF. CDR3 in DNA: TGCGCCAGCAGCTTGGTTGCGGGACCCTCCTACGAGCAGTACTTC. This chain joins TRBV5-1 and TRBJ2-5; D is perhaps TRBD2 (6 bases). Matching the DNA end better, TRBJ2-7 makes the J call doubtful. The CDR3 consists of 15 residues. The germline V gene encodes CDR1 SGHRS and CDR2 YFSETQ.